This is a list of T cell receptor beta chains from one sample in a study of beta chain features in type 1 diabetes. Some clones are missing from TCRdb's copy, which holds only in-frame ones; the method was immunoSEQ multiplex PCR. The sample contains about 350,000 clones, around 20% of which appear only once. Input material: naive CD4+ T cells from blood. These receptors all come from a woman between 18 and 30 years old in good health. Both conserved end residues are part of each CDR3.

length	J	V	CDR3
14	TRBJ1-1	TRBV19	CASNRDRDWTEAFF
12	TRBJ2-3	TRBV6-6	CASSYSLDTQYF
18	TRBJ2-5	TRBV4-2	CASSQEARGLPSGETQYF
14	TRBJ1-1	TRBV5-4	CASSLVGRGAEAFF
13	TRBJ1-2	TRBV1	CTSRPQGDYGYTF
14	TRBJ1-2	TRBV6-5	CASSYRQGVVGYTF
13	TRBJ2-7	TRBV5-1	CASSLQGWYEQYF
17	TRBJ2-2	TRBV6-1	CASSEALGTGDPGELFF
13	TRBJ2-3	TRBV30	CAWSVQDRDTQYF
16	TRBJ2-6	TRBV30	CAWARAGNSGANVLTF
11	TRBJ1-2	TRBV20-1	CSARDRGISTF
16	TRBJ1-1	TRBV5-4	CASSAGLGTGVTEAFF
11	TRBJ2-5	TRBV18	CASSRRETQYF
15	TRBJ1-1	TRBV7-9	CASSAPRPADTEAFF